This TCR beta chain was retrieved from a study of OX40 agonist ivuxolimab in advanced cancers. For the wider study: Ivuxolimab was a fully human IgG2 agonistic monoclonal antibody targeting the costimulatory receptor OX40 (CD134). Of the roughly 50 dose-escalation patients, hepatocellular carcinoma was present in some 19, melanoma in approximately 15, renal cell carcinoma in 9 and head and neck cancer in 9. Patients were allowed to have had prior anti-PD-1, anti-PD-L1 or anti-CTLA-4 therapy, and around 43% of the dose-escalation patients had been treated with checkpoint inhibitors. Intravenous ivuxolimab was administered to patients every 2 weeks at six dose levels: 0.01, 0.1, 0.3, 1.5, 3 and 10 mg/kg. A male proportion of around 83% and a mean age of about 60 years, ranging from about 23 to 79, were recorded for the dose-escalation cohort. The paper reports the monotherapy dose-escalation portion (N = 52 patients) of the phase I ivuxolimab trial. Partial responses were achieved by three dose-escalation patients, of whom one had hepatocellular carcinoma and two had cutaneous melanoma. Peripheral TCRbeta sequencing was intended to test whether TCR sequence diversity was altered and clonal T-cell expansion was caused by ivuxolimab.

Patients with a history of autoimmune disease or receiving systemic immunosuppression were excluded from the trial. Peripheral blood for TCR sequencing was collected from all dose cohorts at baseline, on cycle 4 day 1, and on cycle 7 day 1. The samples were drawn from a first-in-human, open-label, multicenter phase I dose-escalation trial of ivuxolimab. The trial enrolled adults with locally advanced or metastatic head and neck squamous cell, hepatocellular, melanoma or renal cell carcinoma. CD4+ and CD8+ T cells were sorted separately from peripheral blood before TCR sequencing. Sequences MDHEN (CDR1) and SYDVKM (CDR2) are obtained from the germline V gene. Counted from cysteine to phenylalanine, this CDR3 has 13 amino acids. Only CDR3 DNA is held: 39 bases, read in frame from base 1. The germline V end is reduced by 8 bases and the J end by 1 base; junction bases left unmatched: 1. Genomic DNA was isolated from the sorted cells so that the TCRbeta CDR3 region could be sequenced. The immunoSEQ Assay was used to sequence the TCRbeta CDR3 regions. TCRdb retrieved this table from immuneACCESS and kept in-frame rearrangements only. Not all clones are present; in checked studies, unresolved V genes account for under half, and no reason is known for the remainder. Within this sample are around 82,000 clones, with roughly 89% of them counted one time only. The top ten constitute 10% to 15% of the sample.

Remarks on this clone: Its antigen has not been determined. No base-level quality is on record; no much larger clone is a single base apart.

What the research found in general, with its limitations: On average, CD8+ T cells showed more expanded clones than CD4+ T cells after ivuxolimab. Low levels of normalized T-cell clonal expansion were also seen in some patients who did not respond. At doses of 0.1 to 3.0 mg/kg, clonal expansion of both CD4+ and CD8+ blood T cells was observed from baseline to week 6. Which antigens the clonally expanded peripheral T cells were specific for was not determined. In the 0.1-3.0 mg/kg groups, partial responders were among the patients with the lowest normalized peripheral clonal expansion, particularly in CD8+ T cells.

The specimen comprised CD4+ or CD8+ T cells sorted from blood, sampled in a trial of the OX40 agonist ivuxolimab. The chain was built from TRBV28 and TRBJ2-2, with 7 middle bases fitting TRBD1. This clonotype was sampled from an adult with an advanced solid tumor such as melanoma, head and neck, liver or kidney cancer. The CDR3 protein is CASYRGNTGELFF. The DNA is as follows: TGTGCCAGCTACAGGGGGAACACCGGGGAGCTGTTTTTT.